These 29 T cell receptor beta chains were sequenced from one sample in a study of vaccination and CD4 T cells after COVID-19. Sequenced with the Oncomine TCR Beta short-read assay was DNA taken from cultured CD4+ T cells. In TCRdb, the PCR reads were re-called with MiXCR into one record per CDR3 protein. The sample lists about 15,000 distinct CDR3 sequences, 45% to 65% occurring once. For these TCRs, the target antigens are not known. The time point denotes: late sampling 161 to 241 days after vaccination in three convalescent patients. Treatment meaning: approximately 9-day PBMC culture with coronavirus spike peptide pools or control peptides (ViraFEST assay). This specimen consisted of CD4+ T cells from blood, cultured in vitro, obtained about 7 months after SARS-CoV-2 vaccination. The source of these receptors is a human donor who had recovered from COVID-19.

The V and J genes are TRBV25-1 and TRBJ1-6; no definite D call. Per germline, CDR1 MGHDK and CDR2 SYGVNS. Trimming left V 3 bases short and J 7 bases short, with 10 bases between. The CDR3 consists of 14 residues. The CDR3 region is CASSDGEWNSPLHF. The CDR3 DNA is TGTGCCAGCAGTGATGGGGAGTGGAATTCACCCCTCCACTTT.

This clonotype came up a few times. The chain joins TRBV7-8 to TRBJ2-7; TRBD2 might be the D (6 bases). V lost 3 bases to trimming and J lost 3 bases, with 12 bases between them. This CDR3 has 14 amino acids. Germline assignment: CDR1 SGHVS and CDR2 FQNEAQ. CDR3 in amino acids: CASSFVQGGYEQYF. CDR3 sequence (DNA): TGTGCCAGCAGCTTTGTCCAGGGAGGCTACGAGCAGTACTTC.

This clonotype has more than one count but fewer than ten. This chain uses TRBV11-1 with TRBJ2-5; 7 bases line up with TRBD2. The CDR3 contains 15 residues. The V gene's germline CDR1 is SGHAT and CDR2 FQDESV (reference sequence). J gave up 5 bases and V 2 bases, and 8 bases lay outside the gene matches. The CDR3 bases are TGTGCCAGCAGCTTATTTGGGGGGGGAGGTGAGACCCAGTACTTC. This codes for CASSLFGGGGETQYF. Variable domain in full (rest from reference TRBV11-1 and TRBJ2-5): EAEVAQSPRYKITEKSQAVAFWCDPISGHATLYWYRQILGQGPELLVQFQDESVVDDSQLPKDRFSAERLKGVDSTLKIQPAELGDSAMYLCASSLFGGGGETQYFGPGTRLLVL.

This clonotype was counted between two and nine times. The chain has TRBV6-2 or TRBV6-3 and TRBJ2-7; TRBD2 is a possible D gene (6 bases). Trimming removed 11 bases from V and 2 bases from J, with 13 bases in between. Germline V lookup: CDR1 MNHEY, CDR2 SVGEGT. The CDR3 sequence is 12 residues long. CDR3 in amino acids: CAAGRIAYEQYF. The CDR3 DNA follows: TGTGCCGCGGGGCGGATAGCCTACGAGCAGTACTTC.

V usage is TRBV6-1 and J usage is TRBJ1-5, with D tentatively TRBD1 (5 bases). V was pared by 6 bases and J by 6 bases, with 12 bases between. Germline V gene sequence: CDR1 MNHNS, CDR2 SASEGT. This CDR3 region has 13 residues. The DNA for the CDR3 is TGTGCCAGCAGCCAAATGGGGGTTCAGCCCCAGCATTTT. It translates to CASSQMGVQPQHF.

The genes are TRBV4-2 and TRBJ2-7, with 11 bases that match TRBD1. This CDR3 is 16 amino acids long. Per the germline V gene, CDR1 is LGHNA and CDR2 is YNFKEQ. Trimming at V came to 3 bases and at J to 3 bases, leaving 7 bases not matched to a gene. This chain's CDR3 is CASSHTTGTGGYEQYF. The CDR3 DNA reads as TGTGCCAGCAGCCATACCACCGGGACAGGGGGCTACGAGCAGTACTTC.

In this sample, this clonotype turned up a few times. The V and J genes are TRBV24-1 and TRBJ1-5; D might be TRBD1 (5 bases). Trimming cost V 4 bases and J 6 bases, with 9 bases left between them. In germline, CDR1 is KGHDR, CDR2 SFDVKD. The CDR3 extends over 13 amino acids. CDR3 coding DNA: TGTGCCACCAGTGACAGCACAGGTCAGCCCCAGCATTTT. Its protein is CATSDSTGQPQHF.

The chain recombines TRBV18 with TRBJ1-5; 9 nucleotides agree with TRBD1. The CDR3 is made up of 18 amino acids. The V and J ends lost 3 bases and 3 bases, in that order; junction bases with no gene match: 12. The germline gives CDR1 KGHSH, CDR2 LQKENI. CDR3 in amino acids: CASSPSTRDRASNQPQHF. Written as DNA, the CDR3 is TGTGCCAGCTCACCCTCGACCCGGGACAGGGCATCCAATCAGCCCCAGCATTTT.

This clonotype was recorded only once. The chain combines TRBV12-3 or TRBV12-4 with TRBJ1-2; no reliable D call. V was cut by 3 bases and J by 6 bases, with 8 bases left in between. The CDR3 covers 12 residues. CDR3 sequence reads: CASSFYGDGYTF. In DNA form, the CDR3 reads TGTGCCAGCAGTTTTTATGGGGATGGCTACACCTTC.

The J gene is TRBJ1-6, the V gene TRBV6-1, with D tentatively TRBD1 (5 bases). The CDR3 loop spans 13 amino acids. The ends were cut back, 7 bases at V and 7 bases at J, with 11 bases in the middle. Germline-derived CDR1 and CDR2 are MNHNS and SASEGT. The CDR3 loop is CASNNRRNSPLHF. The DNA for the CDR3 is TGTGCCAGCAATAACAGGCGGAATTCACCCCTCCACTTT.

This sequence joins TRBV20-1 and TRBJ1-2; 8 bases fit TRBD1. V was clipped by 3 bases and J by 4 bases; unmatched bases: 4. The germline V gene has CDR1 DFQATT and CDR2 SNEGSKA (reference sequence). There are 13 residues in the CDR3. CDR3 protein: CSARGQVLYGYTF. DNA for the CDR3: TGCAGTGCTAGGGGACAGGTGCTCTATGGCTACACCTTC.

This clonotype qualifies as large. The chain couples TRBV6-1 to TRBJ1-5; D is unclear. Germline CDR1 and CDR2: MNHNS and SASEGT. Trimming stripped 6 bases from V and 0 bases from J, with 9 bases between. This CDR3 region has 14 residues. The CDR3 spells CASRGGNSNQPQHF. The CDR3 nucleotides are TGTGCCAGCAGGGGAGGAAATAGCAATCAGCCCCAGCATTTT.

V usage is TRBV7-2 and J usage is TRBJ2-3; 16 bases line up with TRBD2. The CDR3 has 18 residues. The germline V gene encodes CDR1 SGHTA and CDR2 FQGNSA. Unmatched junction bases numbered 8, after V lost 4 bases and J lost 4 bases. This CDR3 is CASSYTGTSGGAADTQYF. CDR3 nucleotides: TGTGCCAGCAGCTACACCGGGACTAGCGGGGGGGCTGCAGATACGCAGTATTTT.

The chain employs TRBV2 and TRBJ1-5, with D uncertain. V was clipped by 4 bases and J by 4 bases, with 11 bases between them. The germline CDR1 and CDR2 sequences are SNHLY and FYNNEI. This CDR3 spans 14 amino acids. CDR3 amino acids: CASSVGVGNQPQHF. The CDR3 coding sequence is TGTGCCAGCAGTGTCGGGGTTGGGAATCAGCCCCAGCATTTT.

This clonotype was seen a few times. J is TRBJ2-1 and V is TRBV24-1, with D possibly matching TRBD1 (6 bases). Germline CDR1 KGHDR, CDR2 SFDVKD. Trimming pared 3 bases from V and 4 bases from J, leaving 15 bases between. This CDR3 has 16 amino acids. The CDR3 coding sequence is TGTGCCACCAGTGATCCTCAGGACAGTGAATACAATGAGCAGTTCTTC. Encoded protein: CATSDPQDSEYNEQFF.

The chain recombines TRBV20-1 with TRBJ1-5; D is perhaps TRBD1 (5 bases). V was cut by 5 bases and J by 8 bases, with 19 bases left in between. The germline CDR1 and CDR2 sequences are DFQATT and SNEGSKA (reference sequence). CDR3 length equals 14 residues. The CDR3 loop is CSAGGGQGDKPQHF. The CDR3 DNA sequence: TGCAGTGCTGGAGGAGGGCAGGGTGACAAGCCCCAGCATTTT.

The chain couples TRBV19 to TRBJ1-5, with 9 bases matching TRBD1. The CDR3 consists of 15 residues. The V segment lost 7 bases and the J segment 4 bases; nucleotides outside the gene matches: 8. CDR1 is LNHDA, CDR2 SQIVND, per germline (reference sequence). The CDR3: CASTRPGTGNQPQHF. The DNA of the CDR3 is TGTGCCAGTACCCGACCCGGGACAGGGAATCAGCCCCAGCATTTT.

The rearrangement links TRBV5-4 to TRBJ1-2; 7 bases agree with TRBD1. This CDR3 has 18 amino acids. J was trimmed by 5 bases and V by 0 bases; bases with no gene match: 16. Germline CDR1 reads SGHNT; CDR2 reads YYREEE (reference sequence). CDR3 residues: CASSLAAGQKGAKYGYTF. In DNA, the CDR3 is TGTGCCAGCAGCTTGGCGGCGGGACAGAAGGGGGCAAAGTATGGCTACACCTTC.

This clonotype has more than one count but fewer than ten. The rearrangement links TRBV7-6 to TRBJ2-5; D is perhaps TRBD1 or TRBD2 (5 bases each). Trimming removed 4 bases at V and 0 bases at J, with 9 bases between. The CDR3 length is 14 residues. Looked up from germline, CDR1 is SGHVS and CDR2 is FNYEAQ. Here the CDR3 reads CASSSGPNQETQYF. The CDR3 region has the DNA TGTGCCAGCAGCTCGGGACCAAACCAAGAGACCCAGTACTTC.

This sequence joins TRBV20-1 and TRBJ1-3, with D perhaps TRBD1 (6 bases). Trimming shortened V by 0 bases and J by 2 bases, and 14 bases separated the two germline ends. Looked up from germline, CDR1 is DFQATT and CDR2 is SNEGSKA (reference sequence). This CDR3 is built from 16 residues. CDR3 DNA: TGCAGTGCTAGAGACCCTGTGGGGGCCCCTGGAAACACCATATATTTT. This gives the protein CSARDPVGAPGNTIYF.

The chain uses TRBV2 and TRBJ2-7, with D uncertain. The CDR3 totals 12 residues. Germline assignment: CDR1 SNHLY and CDR2 FYNNEI. Trimming removed 3 bases at V and 4 bases at J, with 7 bases between. CDR3 nucleotides: TGTGCCAGCAGTGATTATGAGTACGAGCAGTACTTC. Its translation is CASSDYEYEQYF. The variable domain in full, completed from reference TRBV2 and TRBJ2-7, reads EPEVTQTPSHQVTQMGQEVILRCVPISNHLYFYWYRQILGQKVEFLVSFYNNEISEKSEIFDDQFSVERPDGSNFTLKIRSTKLEDSAMYFCASSDYEYEQYFGPGTRLTVT.

This clonotype has only a few counts. The chain couples TRBV20-1 to TRBJ1-2, with 8 bases that match TRBD1. V shed 5 bases, J shed 8 bases, and the junction held 4 bases outside the gene matches. Germline CDR1 DFQATT, CDR2 SNEGSKA (reference sequence). CDR3 length equals 11 residues. CDR3 bases: TGCAGTGCTTGGGACAGGAAAGGCTACACCTTC. Protein product: CSAWDRKGYTF.

This clonotype was detected only once. The chain uses TRBV12-1 and TRBJ1-5. TRBV12-1 is termed a pseudogene. The CDR3 has 14 residues. CDR3 bases: TGTGCCAGCCGAGCCACAGCAACCAATCAGCCCCAGCATTTT. It yields the protein CASRATATNQPQHF.

This clonotype was detected only a few times. The chain recombines TRBV6-2 or TRBV6-3 with TRBJ2-7; the D gene is possibly TRBD2 (5 bases). The CDR3 runs 12 residues. Germline assignment: CDR1 MNHEY and CDR2 SVGEGT. Deletions cut 3 bases from V and 3 bases from J, with 6 bases between. CDR3 region: CASSYRDYEQYF. CDR3 coding DNA: TGTGCCAGCAGTTATCGGGACTACGAGCAGTACTTC.

V usage is TRBV18 and J usage is TRBJ2-5, with D perhaps matching TRBD2 (6 bases). V was shortened by 3 bases and J by 2 bases, with 16 bases between the two germline ends. The CDR3 runs to 16 residues. Germline V lookup: CDR1 KGHSH, CDR2 LQKENI. This CDR3 is CASSPLLRGYQETQYF. CDR3 bases: TGTGCCAGCTCACCCCTACTACGGGGGTATCAAGAGACCCAGTACTTC.

In this sample, this clonotype turned up a few times. The chain links TRBV7-3 to TRBJ1-1; possible D gene TRBD1, 6 bases. Trimming took off 5 bases at V and 1 base at J, with 8 bases between the two ends. This CDR3 region has 13 residues. Per the germline V gene, CDR1 is SGHTA and CDR2 is FQGTGA. CDR3 sequence: CASSPQGNTEAFF. The CDR3, as DNA: TGTGCCAGCAGCCCACAGGGGAACACTGAAGCTTTCTTT.

The chain joins TRBV7-2 to TRBJ2-3; no clear D gene. The CDR3 is 11 amino acids. V was pared by 2 bases and J by 7 bases, with 4 bases between. Germline-derived CDR1 and CDR2 are SGHTA and FQGNSA. As DNA, the CDR3 is TGTGCCAGCAGCTTAAGTTATACGCAGTATTTT. This encodes CASSLSYTQYF.

The chain combines TRBV11-2 with TRBJ1-5, with no clear D. Looked up from germline, CDR1 is SGHAT and CDR2 is FQNNGV. V lost 6 bases to trimming and J lost 4 bases, with 10 bases between them. CDR3 length: 13 amino acids. The CDR3 coding sequence is TGTGCCAGCAGTTCTGGTTGGAATCAGCCCCAGCATTTT. It codes for CASSSGWNQPQHF.

The chain carries TRBV6-1 and TRBJ2-5; possible D gene TRBD2, 6 bases. V was shortened by 0 bases and J by 7 bases, with 21 bases between the two germline ends. Germline-derived CDR1 and CDR2 are MNHNS and SASEGT. This CDR3 comprises 17 residues. The CDR3: CASSEARGRSRAGTQYF. CDR3 DNA: TGTGCCAGCAGTGAAGCGCGGGGCAGGTCGCGCGCAGGGACCCAGTACTTC.